A selection of T cell receptor beta chains follows, all from one sample in a study of T-cell memory formation after mild COVID-19. TCRdb redid the calling of the 5' RACE reads with MiXCR, one entry per CDR3 protein. The sample consists of more than 150,000 distinct CDR3 sequences, 11% of them appearing once. The sample consisted of PBMCs or a T cell subset sorted from them (not recorded which). The source is a man younger than 35 who had mild COVID-19 (a few samples of this study predate the infection). Cell type and time point are not known. Each CDR3 is given with its conserved first and last residue. Each record gives: V gene, CDR3 length, D gene, clone size, J gene, CDR3 DNA, CDR3 protein. The D gene is left open where the match is weak. Not every row has a clone size; where given, it reads once, few, many or a size class.

TRBV5-1	15	TRBD1	few	TRBJ2-2	TGCGCCAGCAGCTTGGCCACACAGGGGACCGGGGAGCTGTTTTTT	CASSLATQGTGELFF
TRBV28	15	TRBD2	-	TRBJ2-3	TGTGCCAGCAGTGCAAGCGGGGTGAGCACAGATACGCAGTATTTT	CASSASGVSTDTQYF
TRBV6-5	14	-	-	TRBJ1-4	TGTGCCTCCGGACCCCTCGGACAGATTGAAAAACTGTTTTTT	CASGPLGQIEKLFF
TRBV6-2/TRBV6-3	14	-	-	TRBJ2-7	TGTGCCAGCAGTTACGGGCAGGCTTCCTACGAGCAGTACTTC	CASSYGQASYEQYF
TRBV18	13	-	-	TRBJ2-7	TGTGCCAGCTCAGCGGGTGGTAGATACGAGCAGTACTTC	CASSAGGRYEQYF
TRBV7-3	13	-	-	TRBJ2-5	TGTGCCAGCAGCTTAAGCGGGCGGGAGACCCAGTACTTC	CASSLSGRETQYF
TRBV5-4	14	-	-	TRBJ2-3	TGTGCCAGCAGCGTCGACTACGCAACAGATACGCAGTATTTT	CASSVDYATDTQYF
TRBV11-2	12	-	-	TRBJ1-2	TGTGCCAGCAGCTTAGGGACGGATGGCTACACCTTC	CASSLGTDGYTF
TRBV3-1	13	-	many	TRBJ2-3	TGTGCCAGCAGCCAAGGGGGCGCAGATACGCAGTATTTT	CASSQGGADTQYF
TRBV6-5	15	-	-	TRBJ2-5	TGTGCCAGCAGTTACTTGGGGCCAGCACTAGAGACCCAGTACTTC	CASSYLGPALETQYF
TRBV7-3	12	-	-	TRBJ2-4	TGTGCCAGCAGCTCCTCGGACAGCATTCAGTACTTC	CASSSSDSIQYF
TRBV20-1	13	TRBD1	-	TRBJ2-5	TGCAGTATTGCGGGACAGGGCCAAGAGACCCAGTACTTC	CSIAGQGQETQYF
TRBV5-1	15	TRBD2	many	TRBJ2-3	TGCGCCAGCAGCTCCGGACTAGCGAACACAGATACGCAGTATTTT	CASSSGLANTDTQYF
TRBV25-1	13	-	few	TRBJ1-3	TGTGCCAGCTCCAGAGTGGGGGACGACACCATATATTTT	CASSRVGDDTIYF
TRBV12-3/TRBV12-4	13	TRBD1	-	TRBJ2-1	TGTGCCAGTGCCGGGACAGGGGGGAATGAGCAGTTCTTC	CASAGTGGNEQFF
TRBV6-5	17	-	few	TRBJ2-6	TGTGCCAGCAGTGGTGACCTTTTAGGGGCTGGGGCCAACGTCCTGACTTTC	CASSGDLLGAGANVLTF
TRBV6-5	14	TRBD1	-	TRBJ1-2	TGTGCCAGCAGTTCGGACAGGGCGGTGCGAGGCTACACCTTC	CASSSDRAVRGYTF
TRBV7-2	14	TRBD1	many	TRBJ1-2	TGTGCCAGCAGCCCGGGACAGGGGACCTATGGCTACACCTTC	CASSPGQGTYGYTF
TRBV2	11	-	few	TRBJ1-6	TGTGCCAGCAGGGACGGAGGCCCCCTCCACTTT	CASRDGGPLHF
TRBV18	14	-	many	TRBJ2-5	TGTGCCAGCTCACCGGGGGCAGGGAGAGAGACCCAGTACTTC	CASSPGAGRETQYF
TRBV5-1	13	-	few	TRBJ1-1	TGCGCCAGCAGCTTGCACAGGGACACTGAAGCTTTCTTT	CASSLHRDTEAFF
TRBV5-1	14	-	few	TRBJ1-1	TGCGTCTCTAGTGGACAGCCGGGGAACACTGAAGCTTTCTTT	CVSSGQPGNTEAFF
TRBV7-9	14	-	-	TRBJ2-5	TGTGCCAGCAGCTTCTATCAGGGGAGAGAGACCCAGTACTTC	CASSFYQGRETQYF
TRBV5-1	15	TRBD1	many	TRBJ1-1	TGCGCCAGCAGCTTGGCCGGTGGACAGGGGGCAAAAGCTTTCTTT	CASSLAGGQGAKAFF
TRBV7-2	15	TRBD2	few	TRBJ2-7	TGTGCCAGCAGCTTAGAGGCTAGCGGGGCCTACGAGCAGTACTTC	CASSLEASGAYEQYF
TRBV9	18	TRBD2	few	TRBJ2-3	TGTGCCAGCAGCGTAGTCGGGGCGGGGGGGGCACCGGCAGATACGCAGTATTTT	CASSVVGAGGAPADTQYF
TRBV12-3/TRBV12-4	13	TRBD1	few	TRBJ1-1	TGTGCCGGTATGGGGCAGGGGGCGACTGAAGCTTTCTTT	CAGMGQGATEAFF
TRBV7-3	15	TRBD2	few	TRBJ2-2	TGTGCCAGACCGCCTAGCGGGGGGCCCACCGGGGAGCTGTTTTTT	CARPPSGGPTGELFF
TRBV7-2	14	-	many	TRBJ2-7	TGTGCCAGCAGAAAGGGGGGACCTGAGGGCGAGCAGTACTTC	CASRKGGPEGEQYF
TRBV18	14	-	few	TRBJ2-1	TGTGCCAGCTCACCACTGGACGGGATCGGTGAGCAGTTCTTC	CASSPLDGIGEQFF
TRBV5-1	16	TRBD2	few	TRBJ2-5	TGCGCCAGCAGCTTGGCATTAGCGGGGTCTCGAGAGACCCAGTACTTC	CASSLALAGSRETQYF
TRBV28	15	TRBD1	many	TRBJ2-5	TGTGCCAGCAGTAAACAGGGGGCGCCATGGGAGACCCAGTACTTC	CASSKQGAPWETQYF
TRBV10-3	14	-	few	TRBJ2-5	TGTGCCATCAGTGAAGTCAAATCGGGAGAGACCCAGTACTTC	CAISEVKSGETQYF
TRBV7-6	13	TRBD2	many	TRBJ2-5	TGTGCGAGCGGGAACGGCGGGGCAGAGACCCAGTACTTC	CASGNGGAETQYF
TRBV20-1	14	TRBD2	few	TRBJ2-2	TGCAGTGCAGCCACTAGCGATAACACCGGGGAGCTGTTTTTT	CSAATSDNTGELFF
TRBV20-1	14	TRBD1	-	TRBJ2-3	TGCAGTGCTAGGACAGGGATAGGCTCAGATACGCAGTATTTT	CSARTGIGSDTQYF
TRBV12-3/TRBV12-4	14	-	few	TRBJ1-4	TGTGCCAGCAGTTCCACCGCACGAGGGGAAAAACTGTTTTTT	CASSSTARGEKLFF
TRBV7-9	13	-	many	TRBJ2-1	TGTGCCAGCAGCTCCGGGGCAGGGAATGAGCAGTTCTTC	CASSSGAGNEQFF
TRBV20-1	13	-	few	TRBJ2-2	TGCAGTGCTCAGACAGCTCTCACCGGGGAGCTGTTTTTT	CSAQTALTGELFF
TRBV5-4	16	TRBD1	-	TRBJ2-1	TGTGCCAGCAGCTCGGCCGGGACAGGGGGCTGGAATGAGCAGTTCTTC	CASSSAGTGGWNEQFF
TRBV12-2	19	-	-	TRBJ2-7	TGTGCAAGTCGCCAACGAACAGGGGGGTTCCGGGACTTAACCTACGAGCAGTACTTC	CASRQRTGGFRDLTYEQYF
TRBV7-6	15	-	few	TRBJ2-6	TGTGCCAGCAGCTTAGGGGGTTATGGGGCCAACGTCCTGACTTTC	CASSLGGYGANVLTF
TRBV9	20	TRBD2	-	TRBJ2-1	TGTGCCAGCAGCGCTCACACGACTAGCGGGGGGATTAGCTCCTACAATGAGCAGTTCTTC	CASSAHTTSGGISSYNEQFF
TRBV7-7	16	-	few	TRBJ2-3	TGTGCTAGCAGCTTACTCCCCGGGGGAACATCAGATACGCAGTATTTT	CASSLLPGGTSDTQYF
TRBV4-1	16	-	few	TRBJ2-3	TGCGCCAGCAGCCAAGAGGGACCTATGGGGGCAGATACGCAGTATTTT	CASSQEGPMGADTQYF
TRBV6-2/TRBV6-3	19	TRBD2	-	TRBJ2-7	TGTGCCAGCAGTACACCGGACAGTTGGACTAGCGGGGGCTCCTACGAGCAGTACTTC	CASSTPDSWTSGGSYEQYF
TRBV20-1	15	TRBD1	many	TRBJ1-1	TGCAGTGCTAGAGAGGGGGACAGCTGGGGCACTGAAGCTTTCTTT	CSAREGDSWGTEAFF
TRBV7-9	14	-	few	TRBJ1-5	TGTGCCAGCAGTCCTATGGGGGAGAATCAGCCCCAGCATTTT	CASSPMGENQPQHF